The present entry profiles one T cell receptor (beta chain) with its context. The antigen it recognizes is unknown. Base-call qualities are not available, and no considerably larger clone is one nucleotide away. The sample's time point label, in plain terms: week 47, end of study. Each vaccine dose, consisting of 300 ug of a 20-mer mutant IDH1 peptide in Montanide, was administered subcutaneously with topical imiquimod. Patients were given eight vaccinations, in weeks 1, 3, 5, 7, 11, 15, 19 and 23, which matched visits V03 through V10. Donors had newly diagnosed WHO grade 3 or 4 IDH1-mutant astrocytomas with loss of nuclear ATRX. The samples were drawn from NOA16, a multicentre, single-arm, open-label phase I trial in Germany that tested a mutant IDH1 peptide vaccine in humans for the first time. Genomic DNA for TCRB sequencing was extracted from EDTA blood using the DNeasy Blood and Tissue Kit. These data are taken from a study of a mutant IDH1 vaccine in newly diagnosed glioma (dated by TCRdb to about 2021). Study-wide context: In the chemotherapy-containing groups, vaccination started alongside temozolomide cycles, whereas in patients who had radiotherapy alone it started 4-6 weeks after radiotherapy. Of the 32 patients who were treated, about 60% were male and around 38% were female, and the mean age was around 41 years. Peripheral blood was collected at six visits: V03 (baseline), V05, V07, V10, V12 and V13. Prior to enrollment, standard therapy consisting of radiotherapy alone, temozolomide alone, or radiochemotherapy with temozolomide had been administered to patients, with the combination being received by most patients. Visit V12 was the week-35 safety follow-up and visit V13 was the week-47 end of study. For exploratory analyses, about 25 treated patients had longitudinal TCRB deep sequencing done wherever samples were available. Beyond this particular receptor, the publication reports: Vaccine-induced immune responses across multiple MHC alleles were detected in 93.3% of patients. It was noted by the authors that analyses of patient blood samples could not be reproduced owing to sample limitations. PBMC samples for TCRB deep sequencing were selected based on availability. No apparent relationship was observed between pseudoprogression and alterations in the top peripheral T cell clonotypes detected by TCRB sequencing.

CDR1 SGHRS and CDR2 YFSETQ are derived from the germline V gene. V is pruned by 3 bases and J by 2 bases, leaving 13 bases of the junction without a gene match. Counted from cysteine to phenylalanine, this CDR3 has 17 amino acids. CDR3 DNA is the only sequence kept; it has 51 bases, read in frame from the first base. Libraries were made using the immunoSEQ multiplex PCR assay. Rearranged TCR beta chain sequences were amplified using the hsTCRB Kit according to the manufacturer's protocol. Sequencing of TCRB libraries was carried out on an Illumina MiSeq. On the study's bioinformatics: The proprietary platform of the kit vendor was used for demultiplexing, trimming and gene mapping. TCRdb took this table from immuneACCESS and kept in-frame rearrangements with V and J called. Such tables lack part of the clones; where checked against another copy, unresolved V genes explain under half of the gap, and the rest is unexplained. The V and J calls and clone size come from that table; D and trimming were worked out from the DNA. Within this sample are about 94,000 clones, with roughly 90% of them counted one time only. Around 0.73% of the sample is in the top ten clones.

The sample consisted of PBMCs, taken from a glioma patient whose treatment included an IDH1 peptide vaccine. This receptor chain uses TRBV5-1 and TRBJ2-7; TRBD2 matches 8 bases in the middle. This receptor was identified in a woman aged 45-65 years with glioma. At the DNA level, the sequence is TGCGCCAGCAGCTCTCCGAGTAGCGGGAAGAAGACCTACGAGCAGTACTTC. Translated, this gives CASSSPSSGKKTYEQYF.